Detailed here is one T cell receptor beta chain. As yet, its antigen is unknown. Only in-frame clones appear in the TCRdb table, and some are missing; sequencing was by immunoSEQ multiplex PCR. Of fewer than 300,000 clones detected, 93% appear once; the ten largest clones hold approximately 0.52%. The CDR3 has 16 residues. V trimming: 4 bases; J trimming: 8 bases; junction bases outside the gene matches: 11. Germline CDR1 SGHRS, CDR2 YFSETQ. The data derive from a study of T cell responses to AZD1222 COVID-19 vaccine. Study context: Some second doses came at about 4 weeks and others at about 12 weeks; these were pooled. Study-wide results and caveats: The study reported that nearly half of spike-specific TCRs target unmutated variant regions.

The starting material was peripheral blood, obtained on day 0 of AZD1222 vaccination. The TCR comes from an adult in good health. The chain combines TRBV5-1 with TRBJ2-1, with 11 bases aligning to TRBD2. The CDR3, as DNA: TGCGCCAGCAGCCTAGGTGCGACTAGCGGGACGGATGAGCAGTTCTTC. Amino acid sequence: CASSLGATSGTDEQFF. The full variable domain, in which reference TRBV5-1 and TRBJ2-1 provide the parts outside the CDR3, is KAGVTQTPRYLIKTRGQQVTLSCSPISGHRSVSWYQQTPGQGLQFLFEYFSETQRNKGNFPGRFSGRQFSNSRSEMNVSTLELGDSALYLCASSLGATSGTDEQFFGPGTRLTVL.